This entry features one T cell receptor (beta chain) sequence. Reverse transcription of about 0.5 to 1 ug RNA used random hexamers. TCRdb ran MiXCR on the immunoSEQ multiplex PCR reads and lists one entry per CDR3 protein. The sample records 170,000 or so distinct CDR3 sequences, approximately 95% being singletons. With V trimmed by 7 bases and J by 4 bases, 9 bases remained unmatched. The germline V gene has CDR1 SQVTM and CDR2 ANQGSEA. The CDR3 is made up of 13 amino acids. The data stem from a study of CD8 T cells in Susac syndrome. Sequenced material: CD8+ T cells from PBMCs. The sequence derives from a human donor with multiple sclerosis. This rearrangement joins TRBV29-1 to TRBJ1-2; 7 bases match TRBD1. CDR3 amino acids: CSAGRQGPYGYTF. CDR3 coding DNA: TGCAGCGCCGGACGACAGGGACCCTATGGCTACACCTTC. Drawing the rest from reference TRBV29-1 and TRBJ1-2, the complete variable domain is SAVISQKPSRDICQRGTSLTIQCQVDSQVTMMFWYRQQPGQSLTLIATANQGSEATYESGFVIDKFPISRPNLTFSTLTVSNMSPEDSSIYLCSAGRQGPYGYTFGSGTRLTVV.